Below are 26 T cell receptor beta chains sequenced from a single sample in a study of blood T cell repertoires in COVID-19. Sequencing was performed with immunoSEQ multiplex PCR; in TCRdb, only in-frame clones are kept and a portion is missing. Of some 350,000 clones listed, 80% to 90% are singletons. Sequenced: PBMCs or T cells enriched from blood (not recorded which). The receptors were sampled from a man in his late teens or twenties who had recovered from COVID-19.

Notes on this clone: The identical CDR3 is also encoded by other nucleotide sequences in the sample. The CDR3: CASSLGSGGNTIYF. The CDR3 bases are TGCGCCAGCAGCTTGGGGAGTGGTGGAAACACCATATATTTT. V gene TRBV5-1 combines with J gene TRBJ1-3, with D hard to call. Germline values: CDR1 SGHRS, CDR2 YFSETQ. Trimming removed 0 bases from V and 3 bases from J, with 7 bases in between. There are 14 residues in the CDR3. The full variable domain, rest sourced from reference TRBV5-1 and TRBJ1-3, is KAGVTQTPRYLIKTRGQQVTLSCSPISGHRSVSWYQQTPGQGLQFLFEYFSETQRNKGNFPGRFSGRQFSNSRSEMNVSTLELGDSALYLCASSLGSGGNTIYFGEGSWLTVV.

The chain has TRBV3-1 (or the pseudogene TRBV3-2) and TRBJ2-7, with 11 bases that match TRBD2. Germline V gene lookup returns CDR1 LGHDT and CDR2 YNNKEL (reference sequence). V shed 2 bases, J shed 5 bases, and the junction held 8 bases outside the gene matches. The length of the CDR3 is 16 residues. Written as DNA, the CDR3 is TGTGCCAGCAGCCAATTCGGGCTAGCGGGGGGAGACGAGCAGTACTTC. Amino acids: CASSQFGLAGGDEQYF.

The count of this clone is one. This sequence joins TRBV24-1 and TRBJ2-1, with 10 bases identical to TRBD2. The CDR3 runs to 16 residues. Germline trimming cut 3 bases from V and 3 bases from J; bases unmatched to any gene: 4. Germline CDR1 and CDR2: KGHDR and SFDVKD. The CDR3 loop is CATSDASGGLYNEQFF. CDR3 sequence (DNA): TGTGCCACCAGTGATGCTAGCGGGGGCCTCTACAATGAGCAGTTCTTC.

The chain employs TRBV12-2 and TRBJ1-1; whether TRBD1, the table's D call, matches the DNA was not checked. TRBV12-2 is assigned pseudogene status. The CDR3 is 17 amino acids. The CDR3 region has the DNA TGTGCAAGTCGCTTACGTTGGGGGCGCGTAATGAACACTGAAGCTTTCTTT. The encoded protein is CASRLRWGRVMNTEAFF.

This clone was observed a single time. This CDR3 reads CASVRIGGAVDTQYF. DNA of the CDR3: TGTGCCAGCGTAAGAATAGGTGGAGCAGTGGATACGCAGTATTTT. V usage is TRBV2 and J usage is TRBJ2-3; D remains ambiguous. V lost 8 bases, J lost 6 bases, and 21 bases lay in between. CDR3 length: 15 residues. Germline V gene sequence: CDR1 SNHLY, CDR2 FYNNEI.

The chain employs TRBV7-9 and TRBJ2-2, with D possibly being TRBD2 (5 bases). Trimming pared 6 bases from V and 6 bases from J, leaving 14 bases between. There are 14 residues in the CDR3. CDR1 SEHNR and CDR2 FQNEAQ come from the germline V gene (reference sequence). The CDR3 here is CASRDSRSPGELFF. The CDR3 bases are TGTGCCAGCAGGGACTCCCGGAGTCCCGGGGAGCTGTTTTTT.

The DNA of the CDR3 is TGTGCCAGCTCACGGAACCACGTGGAGGGTCAGCCCCAGCATTTT. Protein: CASSRNHVEGQPQHF. The chain joins TRBV18 to TRBJ1-5, with D uncertain. The germline CDR1 and CDR2 sequences are KGHSH and LQKENI. The CDR3 has 15 residues. V was clipped by 4 bases and J by 6 bases, with 16 bases between them.

The CDR3 reads CASSPGTSGRVYF. Written as DNA, the CDR3 is TGTGCCAGCAGTCCCGGGACTAGCGGGAGAGTGTACTTC. The chain uses TRBV11-2 and TRBJ2-7; 14 nucleotides agree with TRBD2. The CDR3 has 13 residues. The trim removed 6 bases at V and 12 bases at J, leaving 7 bases unmatched. Looked up from germline, CDR1 is SGHAT and CDR2 is FQNNGV.

CDR3 DNA sequence: TGTGCCAGCAGCGCCTATCTTCAGTTCCAGGGGAAGGGCTCTGGAAACACCATATATTTT. Protein: CASSAYLQFQGKGSGNTIYF. The rearrangement joins TRBV9 to TRBJ1-3; a possible D gene is TRBD1 (6 bases). Germline V gives CDR1 SGDLS, CDR2 YYNGEE. The CDR3 sequence is 20 residues long. Trimming removed 3 bases at V and 0 bases at J, with 25 bases between.

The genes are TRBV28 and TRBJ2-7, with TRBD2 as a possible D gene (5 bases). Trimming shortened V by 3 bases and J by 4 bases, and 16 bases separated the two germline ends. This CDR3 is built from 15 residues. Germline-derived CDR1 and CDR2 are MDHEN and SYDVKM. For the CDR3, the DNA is TGTGCCAGCAGTTTGACGATTCCCGGACTGTACGAGCAGTACTTC. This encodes CASSLTIPGLYEQYF. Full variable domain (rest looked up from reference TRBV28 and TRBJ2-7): DVKVTQSSRYLVKRTGEKVFLECVQDMDHENMFWYRQDPGLGLRLIYFSYDVKMKEKGDIPEGYSVSREKKERFSLILESASTNQTSMYLCASSLTIPGLYEQYFGPGTRLTVT.

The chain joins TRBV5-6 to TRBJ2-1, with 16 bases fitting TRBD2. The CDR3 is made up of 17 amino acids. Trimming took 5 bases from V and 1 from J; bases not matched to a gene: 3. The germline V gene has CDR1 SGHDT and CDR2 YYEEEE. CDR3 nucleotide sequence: TGTGCCAGCAGTTGGGGACTAGCGGGAGGGTCCTACAATGAGCAGTTCTTC. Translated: CASSWGLAGGSYNEQFF. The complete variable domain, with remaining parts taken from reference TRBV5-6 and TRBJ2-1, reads DAGVTQSPTHLIKTRGQQVTLRCSPKSGHDTVSWYQQALGQGPQFIFQYYEEEERQRGNFPDRFSGHQFPNYSSELNVNALLLGDSALYLCASSWGLAGGSYNEQFFGPGTRLTVL.

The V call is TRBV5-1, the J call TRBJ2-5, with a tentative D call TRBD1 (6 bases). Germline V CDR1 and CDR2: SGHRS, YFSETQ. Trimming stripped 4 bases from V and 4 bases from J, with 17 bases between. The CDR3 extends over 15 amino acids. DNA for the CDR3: TGCGCCAGCAGCCAAATGTTACAGGGATCAGAGACCCAGTACTTC. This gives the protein CASSQMLQGSETQYF. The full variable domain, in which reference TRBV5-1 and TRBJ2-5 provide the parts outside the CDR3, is KAGVTQTPRYLIKTRGQQVTLSCSPISGHRSVSWYQQTPGQGLQFLFEYFSETQRNKGNFPGRFSGRQFSNSRSEMNVSTLELGDSALYLCASSQMLQGSETQYFGPGTRLLVL.

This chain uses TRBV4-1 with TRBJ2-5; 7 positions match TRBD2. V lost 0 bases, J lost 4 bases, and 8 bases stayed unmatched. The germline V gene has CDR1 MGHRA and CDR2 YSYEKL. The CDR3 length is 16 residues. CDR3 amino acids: CASSQDPASGIETQYF. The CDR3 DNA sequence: TGCGCCAGCAGCCAAGACCCGGCTAGCGGAATAGAGACCCAGTACTTC.

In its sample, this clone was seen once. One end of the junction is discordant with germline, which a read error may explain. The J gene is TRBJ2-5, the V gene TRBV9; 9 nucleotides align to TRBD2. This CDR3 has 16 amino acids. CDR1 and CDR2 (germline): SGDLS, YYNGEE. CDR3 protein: CASTVGLAGPQETQYF. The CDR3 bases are TGTGCCAGCACCGTAGGGCTAGCGGGGCCTCAAGAGACCCAGTACTTC.

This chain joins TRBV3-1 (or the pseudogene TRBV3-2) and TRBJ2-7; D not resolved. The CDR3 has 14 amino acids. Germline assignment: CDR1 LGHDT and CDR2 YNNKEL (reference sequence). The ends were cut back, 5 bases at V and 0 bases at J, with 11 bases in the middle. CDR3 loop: CASSSRPSSYEQYF. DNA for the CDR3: TGTGCCAGCAGCTCCAGGCCAAGCTCCTACGAGCAGTACTTC.

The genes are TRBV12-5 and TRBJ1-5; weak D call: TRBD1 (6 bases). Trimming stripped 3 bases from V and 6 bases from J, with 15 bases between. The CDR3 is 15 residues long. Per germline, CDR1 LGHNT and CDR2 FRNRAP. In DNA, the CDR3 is TGTGCTAGTGGTTTCACAGGGAGTGGGTTTCAGCCCCAGCATTTT. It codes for CASGFTGSGFQPQHF.

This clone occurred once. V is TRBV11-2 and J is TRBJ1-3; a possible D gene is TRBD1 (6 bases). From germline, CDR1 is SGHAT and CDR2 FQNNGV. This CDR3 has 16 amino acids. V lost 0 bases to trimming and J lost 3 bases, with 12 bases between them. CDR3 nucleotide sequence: TGTGCCAGCAGCTTAGAGGGGGGGGCCAGTGGAAACACCATATATTTT. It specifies CASSLEGGASGNTIYF.

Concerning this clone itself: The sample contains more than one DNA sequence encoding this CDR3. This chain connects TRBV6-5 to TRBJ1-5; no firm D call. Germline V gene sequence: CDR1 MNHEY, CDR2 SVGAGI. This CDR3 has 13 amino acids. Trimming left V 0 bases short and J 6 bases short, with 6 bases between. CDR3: CASSYSGSQPQHF. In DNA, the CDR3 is TGTGCCAGCAGTTACTCGGGGAGTCAGCCCCAGCATTTT.

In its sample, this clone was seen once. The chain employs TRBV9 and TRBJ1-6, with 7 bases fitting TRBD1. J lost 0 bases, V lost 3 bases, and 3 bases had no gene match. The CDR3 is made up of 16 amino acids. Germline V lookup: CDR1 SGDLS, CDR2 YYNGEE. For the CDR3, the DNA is TGTGCCAGCAGCGAACAGGGGAGCTCCTATAATTCACCCCTCCACTTT. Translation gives CASSEQGSSYNSPLHF. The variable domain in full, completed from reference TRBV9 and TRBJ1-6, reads DSGVTQTPKHLITATGQRVTLRCSPRSGDLSVYWYQQSLDQGLQFLIQYYNGEERAKGNILERFSAQQFPDLHSELNLSSLELGDSALYFCASSEQGSSYNSPLHFGNGTRLTVT.

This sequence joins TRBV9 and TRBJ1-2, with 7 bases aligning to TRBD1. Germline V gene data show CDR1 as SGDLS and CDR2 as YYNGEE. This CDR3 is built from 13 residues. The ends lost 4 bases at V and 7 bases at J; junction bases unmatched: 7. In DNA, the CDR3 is TGTGCCAGCAGCCTGACAGGGCCGGGTGGCTACACCTTC. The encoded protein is CASSLTGPGGYTF.

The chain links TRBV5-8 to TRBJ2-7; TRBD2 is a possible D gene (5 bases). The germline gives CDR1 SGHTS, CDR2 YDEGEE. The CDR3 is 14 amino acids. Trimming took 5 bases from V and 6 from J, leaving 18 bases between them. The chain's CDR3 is CASSSGLRTGEQYF. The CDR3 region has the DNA TGTGCCAGCAGTTCCGGACTTAGGACGGGCGAGCAGTACTTC.

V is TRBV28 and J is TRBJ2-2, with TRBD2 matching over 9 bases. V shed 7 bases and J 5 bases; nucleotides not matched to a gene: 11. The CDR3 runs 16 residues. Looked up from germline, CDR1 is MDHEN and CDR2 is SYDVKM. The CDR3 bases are TGTGCCAGCACCCCTGTAGCGGGAGCAGGAACCGGGGAGCTGTTTTTT. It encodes CASTPVAGAGTGELFF.

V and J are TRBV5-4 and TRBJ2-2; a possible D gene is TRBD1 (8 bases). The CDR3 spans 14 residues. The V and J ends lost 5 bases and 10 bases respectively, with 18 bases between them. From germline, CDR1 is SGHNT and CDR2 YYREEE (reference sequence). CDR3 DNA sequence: TGTGCCAGCAGAATGGACAGGGAGGGAGAGGAGCTGTTTTTT. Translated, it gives CASRMDREGEELFF.

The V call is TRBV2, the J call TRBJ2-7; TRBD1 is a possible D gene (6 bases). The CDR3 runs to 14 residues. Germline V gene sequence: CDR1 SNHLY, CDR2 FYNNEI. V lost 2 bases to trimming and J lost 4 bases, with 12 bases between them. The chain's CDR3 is CASSESWDKYEQYF. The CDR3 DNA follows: TGTGCCAGCAGTGAATCTTGGGACAAGTACGAGCAGTACTTC.

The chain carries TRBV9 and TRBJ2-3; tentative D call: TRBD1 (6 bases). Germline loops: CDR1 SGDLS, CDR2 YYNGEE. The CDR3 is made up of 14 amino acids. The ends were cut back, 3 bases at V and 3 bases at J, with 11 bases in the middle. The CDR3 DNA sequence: TGTGCCAGCAGCGAGAGGGGGTGGACAGATACGCAGTATTTT. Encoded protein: CASSERGWTDTQYF.

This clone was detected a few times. CDR3 coding DNA: TGCGCCAGCAGCCAAGTCGCAGATGAGCAGTTCTTC. Encoded protein: CASSQVADEQFF. The chain carries TRBV4-1 and TRBJ2-1; D is undetermined. This CDR3 is built from 12 residues. Per the germline V gene, CDR1 is MGHRA and CDR2 is YSYEKL. Trimming stripped 1 base from V and 8 bases from J, with 6 bases between.